Each of the 25 T cell receptor beta chains below was sequenced from the same sample in a study of T cell responses to AZD1222 COVID-19 vaccine (dated by TCRdb to the early 2020s). The time point label, as the study defines it: baseline before first vaccination. Libraries were prepared through the immunoSEQ multiplex PCR assay. TCRdb took over this immuneACCESS table, retaining in-frame rearrangements with V and J assigned. Such tables are incomplete; in checked studies, under half of the missing clones stem from an unresolved V gene, and the remainder is unexplained. This sample lists about 150,000 clones; about nine tenths were detected once. The top ten clonotypes cover about 4.7% of the sample. Sequenced material: peripheral blood, taken on day 0 of AZD1222 vaccination. These receptors came from an adult in good health.

This clone has a handful of counts. This chain uses TRBV7-3 with TRBJ2-7; D is uncertain. The germline CDR1 and CDR2 sequences are SGHTA and FQGTGA. V gave up 3 bases and J gave up 7 bases, with 13 bases separating them. The CDR3 is 13 residues long. CDR3 sequence: CASSLKTETEQYF. The CDR3 region has the DNA TGTGCCAGCAGCTTGAAAACAGAAACGGAGCAGTACTTC. The full variable domain, with the rest looked up from reference TRBV7-3 and TRBJ2-7, is GAGVSQTPSNKVTEKGKYVELRCDPISGHTALYWYRQSLGQGPEFLIYFQGTGAADDSGLPNDRFFAVRPEGSVSTLKIQRTERGDSAVYLCASSLKTETEQYFGPGTRLTVT.

J is TRBJ1-5 and V is TRBV30, with a tentative D call TRBD1 (5 bases). The CDR3 runs to 15 residues. The germline V gene encodes CDR1 GTSNPN and CDR2 SVGIG (reference sequence). Deletions cut 3 bases from V and 6 bases from J, with 18 bases between. The DNA for the CDR3 is TGTGCCTGGAGCCCACCCGGAGGGGTAGGTCAGCCCCAGCATTTT. Translation gives CAWSPPGGVGQPQHF. Full variable domain (missing parts from reference TRBV30 and TRBJ1-5): SQTIHQWPATLVQPVGSPLSLECTVEGTSNPNLYWYRQAAGRGLQLLFYSVGIGQISSEVPQNLSASRPQDRQFILSSKKLLLSDSGFYLCAWSPPGGVGQPQHFGDGTRLSIL.

The V call is TRBV5-4, the J call TRBJ2-1; 8 positions match TRBD1. Germline loops: CDR1 SGHNT, CDR2 YYREEE (reference sequence). CDR3 size: 15 residues. With V trimmed by 2 bases and J by 8 bases, 9 bases remained unmatched. The CDR3 loop reads CASSFGRGRLHEQFF. Written as DNA, the CDR3 is TGTGCCAGCAGCTTCGGCAGGGGGCGCCTCCATGAGCAGTTCTTC.

This clone was detected only once. This rearrangement joins TRBV7-3 to TRBJ1-3; TRBD1 is a possible D gene (6 bases). The V gene lost 5 bases and the J gene lost 1 base, with 21 bases spanning the gap. Germline CDR1 is SGHTA and CDR2 is FQGTGA. The length of the CDR3 is 18 residues. This CDR3 reads CASSVKLLKQGSGNTIYF. The CDR3 DNA reads TGTGCCAGCAGCGTAAAACTATTGAAACAGGGTTCTGGAAACACCATATATTTT. The variable domain in full, with the rest retrieved from reference TRBV7-3 and TRBJ1-3, is GAGVSQTPSNKVTEKGKYVELRCDPISGHTALYWYRQSLGQGPEFLIYFQGTGAADDSGLPNDRFFAVRPEGSVSTLKIQRTERGDSAVYLCASSVKLLKQGSGNTIYFGEGSWLTVV.

The J gene is TRBJ1-2, the V gene TRBV28; unclear D gene. V was shortened by 5 bases and J by 6 bases, with 10 bases between the two germline ends. The CDR3 runs 12 residues. Germline CDR1 MDHEN, CDR2 SYDVKM. The CDR3 nucleotides read TGTGCCAGCAGTATGTTTTCCCATGGCTACACCTTC. It specifies CASSMFSHGYTF.

This rearrangement joins TRBV7-3 to TRBJ2-2; 9 bases map to TRBD2. V was pared by 3 bases and J by 2 bases, with 1 base of the junction left unmatched. In germline, CDR1 is SGHTA, CDR2 FQGTGA. The CDR3 extends over 15 amino acids. The CDR3 protein is CASSLGLANTGELFF. CDR3 DNA: TGTGCCAGCAGCTTGGGACTAGCCAACACCGGGGAGCTGTTTTTT.

This clone was counted a single time. V usage is TRBV13 and J usage is TRBJ2-7; D remains unclear. Trimming cost V 5 bases and J 0 bases, with 5 bases left between them. This CDR3 is built from 12 residues. Germline CDR1 PRHDT, CDR2 FYEKMQ (reference sequence). The CDR3 bases are TGTGCCAGCAGCGCCTACTCCTACGAGCAGTACTTC. This sequence encodes CASSAYSYEQYF.

This clone was seen once. The chain combines TRBV2 with TRBJ1-2; the D gene is possibly TRBD1 (5 bases). The germline CDR1 and CDR2 sequences are SNHLY and FYNNEI. CDR3 size: 14 residues. V was trimmed by 2 bases and J by 2 bases, leaving 9 bases between them. The DNA of the CDR3 is TGTGCCAGCAGTGAAAGGGGCAGAAACTATGGCTACACCTTC. As protein: CASSERGRNYGYTF.

The rearrangement joins TRBV9 to TRBJ1-1; D perhaps matches TRBD1 (6 bases). There are 14 residues in the CDR3. Deletions cut 3 bases from V and 10 bases from J, with 19 bases between. CDR1 SGDLS and CDR2 YYNGEE come from the germline V gene. The CDR3 DNA reads as TGTGCCAGCAGCGCAACCGCGGGGGGGGCACTAGCTTTCTTT. It yields the protein CASSATAGGALAFF.

The sample holds one count of this clone. This chain uses TRBV2 with TRBJ2-5; 10 bases are a match to TRBD1. CDR1 and CDR2 (germline): SNHLY, FYNNEI. V lost 5 bases, J lost 6 bases, and 9 bases stayed unmatched. The CDR3 has 15 amino acids. CDR3 nucleotides: TGTGCCAGCAGTTCCCCGGGACAGGGGTTCCAGACCCAGTACTTC. The encoded protein is CASSSPGQGFQTQYF. Full variable domain (missing parts from reference TRBV2 and TRBJ2-5): EPEVTQTPSHQVTQMGQEVILRCVPISNHLYFYWYRQILGQKVEFLVSFYNNEISEKSEIFDDQFSVERPDGSNFTLKIRSTKLEDSAMYFCASSSPGQGFQTQYFGPGTRLLVL.

The chain recombines TRBV28 with TRBJ1-1; TRBD1 aligns across 7 bases. This CDR3 comprises 15 residues. Germline V CDR1 and CDR2: MDHEN, SYDVKM. V shed 3 bases, J shed 4 bases, and the junction held 8 bases outside the gene matches. The CDR3 is CASSFSGGSGTEAFF. CDR3 sequence (DNA): TGTGCCAGCAGTTTCTCAGGGGGAAGCGGCACTGAAGCTTTCTTT.

The V and J genes are TRBV7-2 and TRBJ2-7; 7 bases match TRBD2. The CDR3 has 13 residues. V shed 4 bases and J 6 bases; nucleotides not matched to a gene: 6. Germline CDR1 is SGHTA and CDR2 is FQGNSA. CDR3 DNA sequence: TGTGCCAGCAGCTCTGGGACTAATTTCGAGCAGTACTTC. It yields the protein CASSSGTNFEQYF.

This chain connects TRBV7-9 to TRBJ2-2; D not certain. Germline lookup yields CDR1 SEHNR and CDR2 FQNEAQ (reference sequence). The CDR3 runs 12 residues. V was trimmed by 2 bases and J by 3 bases, leaving 1 base between them. CDR3 DNA: TGTGCCAGCAGCTTATACACCGGGGAGCTGTTTTTT. Translation gives CASSLYTGELFF.

V and J are TRBV5-4 and TRBJ2-3; 9 bases agree with TRBD2. J lost 1 base, V lost 4 bases, and 4 bases had no gene match. Germline V gene sequence: CDR1 SGHNT, CDR2 YYREEE (reference sequence). The CDR3 covers 15 residues. The CDR3 protein is CASSPWTSGTDTQYF. CDR3 DNA: TGTGCCAGCAGCCCGTGGACTAGCGGCACAGATACGCAGTATTTT.

The V and J genes are TRBV11-3 and TRBJ2-7, with 9 bases lining up with TRBD1. Per germline, CDR1 SGHNT and CDR2 YENEEA. The CDR3 runs 14 residues. Losses at the gene ends were 4 bases for V and 6 bases for J; bases not matched to a gene: 7. In nucleotides, the CDR3 is TGTGCCAGCAGCTCGACAGGGGGGATAAGCGAGCAGTACTTC. Residues: CASSSTGGISEQYF.

This chain joins TRBV5-6 and TRBJ2-2; D might be TRBD1 (6 bases). Germline CDR1 is SGHDT and CDR2 is YYEEEE. V lost 4 bases and J 5 bases, leaving 12 bases between the germline ends. The CDR3 spans 14 residues. CDR3 region: CASSGWGRTGELFF. CDR3 nucleotides: TGTGCCAGCAGCGGTTGGGGGCGAACCGGGGAGCTGTTTTTT. The full variable domain, with the rest looked up from reference TRBV5-6 and TRBJ2-2, is DAGVTQSPTHLIKTRGQQVTLRCSPKSGHDTVSWYQQALGQGPQFIFQYYEEEERQRGNFPDRFSGHQFPNYSSELNVNALLLGDSALYLCASSGWGRTGELFFGEGSRLTVL.

J is TRBJ2-5 and V is TRBV28, with D possibly being TRBD1 (6 bases). The V end was cut by 1 base, the J end by 1 base, with 7 bases between. Germline CDR1 reads MDHEN; CDR2 reads SYDVKM. CDR3 length: 14 amino acids. The CDR3 loop reads CASSLSGAQETQYF. As DNA, the CDR3 is TGTGCCAGCAGTTTATCAGGGGCCCAAGAGACCCAGTACTTC.

This chain joins TRBV27 and TRBJ1-2, with D possibly matching TRBD1 (6 bases). The V end was cut by 0 bases, the J end by 4 bases, with 9 bases between. The CDR3 length is 14 residues. CDR1 is MNHEY, CDR2 SMNVEV, per germline (reference sequence). DNA of the CDR3: TGTGCCAGCAGTTTATCACAGGGCGTCTATGGCTACACCTTC. Encoded protein: CASSLSQGVYGYTF.

This chain joins TRBV2 and TRBJ1-6; 8 positions agree with TRBD1. CDR1 and CDR2 (germline): SNHLY, FYNNEI. V was pared by 6 bases and J by 6 bases, with 7 bases of the junction left unmatched. This CDR3 is 15 amino acids long. CDR3 protein: CASRTHDRGNSPLHF. DNA for the CDR3: TGTGCCAGCAGAACTCATGACAGGGGTAATTCACCCCTCCACTTT.

About this clone: Its ends do not fully match the called genes, so a read error is possible. The chain recombines TRBV2 with TRBJ1-1; TRBD1 is a possible D gene (5 bases). The CDR3 covers 13 residues. The germline gives CDR1 SNHLY, CDR2 FYNNEI. CDR3 sequence: CASREDSNVEAFF. CDR3 in DNA: TGTGCCAGCAGAGAAGACAGCAACGTTGAAGCTTTCTTT. Drawing the rest from reference TRBV2 and TRBJ1-1, the complete variable domain is EPEVTQTPSHQVTQMGQEVILRCVPISNHLYFYWYRQILGQKVEFLVSFYNNEISEKSEIFDDQFSVERPDGSNFTLKIRSTKLEDSAMYFCASREDSNVEAFFGQGTRLTVV.

The chain has TRBV4-1 and TRBJ1-4; D is undetermined. Germline CDR1 reads MGHRA; CDR2 reads YSYEKL. Trimming pared 4 bases from V and 0 bases from J, leaving 9 bases between. The CDR3 is 15 residues long. CDR3 sequence reads: CASSLGFPTNEKLFF. CDR3 DNA sequence: TGCGCCAGCAGCCTGGGGTTCCCAACTAATGAAAAACTGTTTTTT.

The rearrangement links TRBV7-9 to TRBJ2-2; D is unclear. Germline CDR1 is SEHNR and CDR2 is FQNEAQ (reference sequence). V gave up 5 bases and J gave up 1 base, with 8 bases separating them. This CDR3 is 14 amino acids long. CDR3 amino acids: CASSPMGNTGELFF. The CDR3 region has the DNA TGTGCCAGCAGCCCCATGGGGAACACCGGGGAGCTGTTTTTT.

The chain is built from TRBV24-1 and TRBJ2-1; 9 bases map to TRBD1. The V and J ends lost 2 bases and 4 bases, in that order; junction bases with no gene match: 2. The CDR3 runs 15 residues. Germline CDR1 reads KGHDR; CDR2 reads SFDVKD. The DNA for the CDR3 is TGTGCCACCAGTGATTCCGGGACAGGGTACAATGAGCAGTTCTTC. Translated: CATSDSGTGYNEQFF.

This chain connects TRBV15 to TRBJ2-1; 9 positions match TRBD1. J gave up 4 bases and V 5 bases, and 6 bases lay outside the gene matches. Per germline, CDR1 LNHNV and CDR2 YYDKDF (reference sequence). CDR3 length: 15 residues. CDR3 protein: CATSRGTGNYNEQFF. The CDR3 coding sequence is TGTGCCACCAGCCGGGGGACAGGGAATTACAATGAGCAGTTCTTC.

Here the CDR3 DNA reads TGTGCCAGCAGTGAGGGCAGGACTGGAAACACCATATATTTT. Protein: CASSEGRTGNTIYF. The V gene is TRBV25-1, the J gene TRBJ1-3; D remains unclear. The CDR3 covers 14 residues. Germline V gene data show CDR1 as MGHDK and CDR2 as SYGVNS. Trimming removed 3 bases at V and 2 bases at J, with 8 bases between.